This T cell receptor (beta chain) appears in the sequencing data of a study of STAT5B mutations in CD4+ large granular lymphocyte leukemia. General study results and limits: TRBV06-family usage was enriched in top patient clones (8/27) versus controls (2/35). Patient CD4-sorted repertoires looked more clonal than healthy CD4+ repertoires, even without putative leukemic clones. Higher CD4+ than CD8+ T-LGLL clonality might reflect small sample size.

About this clone: What it recognizes is unknown.

This CDR3 spans 15 amino acids. V trimming: 6 bases; J trimming: 7 bases; junction bases outside the gene matches: 8. Germline V gene sequence: CDR1 MNHNS, CDR2 SASEGT. Sequencing was at survey level. The method was immunoSEQ multiplex PCR; TCRdb's version includes in-frame clones alone and lacks a portion of them. The sample yields under 40,000 clones, 78% seen once. V usage is TRBV6-1 and J usage is TRBJ1-6; the match to TRBD1 covers 8 bases. The clonotype comes from a human donor in good health. Specimen: CD4+ T cells from blood buffy coats. CDR3 loop: CASRRTGLWNSPLHF. The CDR3 DNA reads TGTGCCAGCAGGAGGACAGGGCTATGGAATTCACCCCTCCACTTT.